A selection of T cell receptor beta chains follows, all from one sample in a study of type 1 and type 2 diabetes patients. TCRdb re-analysed the multiplex PCR reads in MiXCR, keeping a single row per CDR3 protein. The table lists some 250,000 distinct CDR3 sequences, 47% of them singletons. The sequencing input was peripheral blood mononuclear cells (PBMCs). The receptors were gathered from a man between 18 and 35 years old with type 2 diabetes. Both conserved end residues are part of each CDR3. D genes are given only for firm matches. Only some rows state a clone size, as once, few, many or a class for expanded clones.

J: TRBJ1-2
V: TRBV30
size: NA
length: 12
D: NA
CDR3: CAWTDGNYGYTF
DNA: TGTGCCTGGACGGATGGGAACTATGGCTACACCTTC

J: TRBJ2-6
V: TRBV2
size: many
length: 15
D: NA
CDR3: CASRGYTSGANVLTF
DNA: TGTGCCAGCAGAGGATACACGTCTGGGGCCAACGTCCTGACTTTC

J: TRBJ2-6
V: TRBV10-3
size: few
length: 18
D: NA
CDR3: CAISEPGGFRSGANVLTF
DNA: TGTGCCATCAGTGAGCCCGGAGGGTTCCGCTCTGGGGCCAACGTCCTGACTTTC

J: TRBJ1-4
V: TRBV30
size: few
length: 16
D: TRBD1
CDR3: CAWSAAGTGGREKLFF
DNA: TGTGCCTGGAGTGCAGCCGGAACAGGGGGAAGAGAAAAACTGTTTTTT

J: TRBJ1-6
V: TRBV20-1
size: few
length: 16
D: NA
CDR3: CSARGRDPLLNSPLHF
DNA: TGCAGTGCTAGGGGCCGGGACCCGCTCCTTAATTCACCCCTCCACTTT

J: TRBJ2-3
V: TRBV20-1
size: NA
length: 16
D: NA
CDR3: CSARDRQEGPTDTQYF
DNA: TGCAGTGCTAGAGATAGGCAGGAGGGCCCCACAGATACGCAGTATTTT

J: TRBJ2-2
V: TRBV7-3
size: NA
length: 16
D: NA
CDR3: CASSLFHAMDTGELFF
DNA: TGTGCCAGCAGCTTATTTCATGCGATGGACACCGGGGAGCTGTTTTTT

J: TRBJ1-1
V: TRBV30
size: NA
length: 12
D: TRBD1
CDR3: CAWTGGYAEAFF
DNA: TGTGCCTGGACAGGGGGCTACGCTGAAGCTTTCTTT

J: TRBJ1-2
V: TRBV7-8
size: many
length: 13
D: NA
CDR3: CASSLLGNYGYTF
DNA: TGTGCCAGCAGCTTACTGGGAAACTATGGCTACACCTTC

J: TRBJ2-1
V: TRBV20-1
size: few
length: 17
D: TRBD2
CDR3: CSARDHSGRAAKNEQFF
DNA: TGCAGTGCTAGAGATCATAGCGGGAGGGCGGCCAAGAATGAGCAGTTCTTC

J: TRBJ2-7
V: TRBV9
size: once
length: 13
D: NA
CDR3: CASSPTQRIEQYF
DNA: TGTGCCAGCAGCCCCACCCAAAGGATAGAGCAGTACTTC

J: TRBJ2-1
V: TRBV7-2
size: few
length: 13
D: NA
CDR3: CASSLPTKGEQFF
DNA: TGTGCCAGCAGCTTGCCGACTAAGGGTGAGCAGTTCTTC

J: TRBJ2-7
V: TRBV15
size: many
length: 17
D: TRBD2
CDR3: CATSRALGLALSYEQYF
DNA: TGTGCCACCAGCAGAGCCCTGGGACTAGCGTTATCCTACGAGCAGTACTTC

J: TRBJ2-7
V: TRBV20-1
size: NA
length: 14
D: NA
CDR3: CSARDSNSPYEQYF
DNA: TGCAGTGCTAGAGATTCGAACAGCCCCTACGAGCAGTACTTC

J: TRBJ1-6
V: TRBV6-1
size: NA
length: 14
D: NA
CDR3: CASIPDEGLSPLHF
DNA: TGTGCCAGCATCCCGGACGAAGGCCTTTCACCCCTCCACTTT

J: TRBJ2-7
V: TRBV27
size: NA
length: 15
D: NA
CDR3: CASSFAQKPSYEQYF
DNA: TGTGCCAGCAGTTTTGCACAGAAACCCTCCTACGAGCAGTACTTC

J: TRBJ2-2
V: TRBV5-1
size: few
length: 15
D: NA
CDR3: CASSLVVGNTGELFF
DNA: TGCGCCAGCAGCTTGGTGGTAGGGAACACCGGGGAGCTGTTTTTT

J: TRBJ2-7
V: TRBV7-2
size: NA
length: 15
D: TRBD2
CDR3: CASSLRLAGGYEQYF
DNA: TGTGCCAGCAGCTTAAGGCTAGCGGGAGGGTACGAGCAGTACTTC

J: TRBJ2-7
V: TRBV15
size: many
length: 12
D: NA
CDR3: CATSASGGEQYF
DNA: TGTGCCACCTCTGCGTCTGGGGGCGAGCAGTACTTC

J: TRBJ1-4
V: TRBV19
size: few
length: 14
D: NA
CDR3: CASSEQRTNEKLFF
DNA: TGTGCCAGTAGTGAACAGAGAACTAATGAAAAACTGTTTTTT

J: TRBJ1-1
V: TRBV4-3
size: NA
length: 17
D: NA
CDR3: CASSQDMTGTGASEAFF
DNA: TGCGCCAGCAGCCAAGATATGACGGGGACTGGGGCTTCCGAAGCTTTCTTT

J: TRBJ1-2
V: TRBV2
size: many
length: 13
D: NA
CDR3: CARMQGTANGYTF
DNA: TGTGCCAGAATGCAGGGGACGGCGAATGGCTACACCTTC